The present entry profiles one T cell receptor (beta chain) with its context. The data were obtained in a study of blood T cell repertoires in COVID-19. Study overall: Sources were T cells, B-cell-depleted T cells, or PBMCs; the material itself was cDNA or gDNA.

CDR1 LNHDA and CDR2 SQIVND come from the germline V gene (reference sequence). The V end was cut by 5 bases, the J end by 8 bases, with 18 bases between. This CDR3 contains 15 residues. Libraries were prepared by immunoSEQ multiplex PCR; TCRdb keeps only in-frame clonotypes and omits some of them. The repertoire holds roughly 500,000 clones, with roughly nine tenths as singletons. This TCR was recovered from a man younger than 35 with COVID-19, enrolled during active disease. Source material: peripheral blood. The chain links TRBV19 to TRBJ1-4, with D possibly being TRBD1 (5 bases). As DNA, the CDR3 is TGTGCCAGTAGTGGCGGACACAGTTTAGGAGAAAAACTGTTTTTT. Protein: CASSGGHSLGEKLFF.